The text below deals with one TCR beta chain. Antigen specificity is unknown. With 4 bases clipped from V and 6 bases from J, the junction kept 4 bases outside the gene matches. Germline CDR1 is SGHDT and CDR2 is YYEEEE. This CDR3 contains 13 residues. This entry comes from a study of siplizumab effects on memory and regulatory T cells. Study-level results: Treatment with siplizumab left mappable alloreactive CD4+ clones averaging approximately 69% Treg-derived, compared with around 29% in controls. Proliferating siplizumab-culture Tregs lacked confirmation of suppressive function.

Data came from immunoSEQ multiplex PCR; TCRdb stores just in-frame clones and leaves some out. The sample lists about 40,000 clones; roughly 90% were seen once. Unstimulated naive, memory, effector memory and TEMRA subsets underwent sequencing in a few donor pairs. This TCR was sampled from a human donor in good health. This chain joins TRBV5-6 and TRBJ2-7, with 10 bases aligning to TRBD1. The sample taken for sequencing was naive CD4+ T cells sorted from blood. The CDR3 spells CASSLDRGSEQYF. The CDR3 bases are TGTGCCAGCAGCCTGGACAGGGGGAGCGAGCAGTACTTC. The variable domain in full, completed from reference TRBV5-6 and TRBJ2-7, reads DAGVTQSPTHLIKTRGQQVTLRCSPKSGHDTVSWYQQALGQGPQFIFQYYEEEERQRGNFPDRFSGHQFPNYSSELNVNALLLGDSALYLCASSLDRGSEQYFGPGTRLTVT.